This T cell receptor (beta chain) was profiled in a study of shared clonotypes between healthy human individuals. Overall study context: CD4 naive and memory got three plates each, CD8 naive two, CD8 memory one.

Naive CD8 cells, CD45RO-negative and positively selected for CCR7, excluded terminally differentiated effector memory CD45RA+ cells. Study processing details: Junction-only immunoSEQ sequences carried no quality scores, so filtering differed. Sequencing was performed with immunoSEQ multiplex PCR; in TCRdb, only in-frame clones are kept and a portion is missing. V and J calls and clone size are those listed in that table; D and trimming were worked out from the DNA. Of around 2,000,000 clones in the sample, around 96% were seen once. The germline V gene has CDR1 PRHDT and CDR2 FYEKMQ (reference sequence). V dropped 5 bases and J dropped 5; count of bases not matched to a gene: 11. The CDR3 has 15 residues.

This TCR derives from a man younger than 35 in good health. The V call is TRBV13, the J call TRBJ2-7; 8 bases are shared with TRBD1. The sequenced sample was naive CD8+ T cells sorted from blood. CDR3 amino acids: CASSLSQGARHEQYF. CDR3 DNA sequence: TGTGCCAGCAGCCTCTCTCAGGGGGCGCGTCACGAGCAGTACTTC. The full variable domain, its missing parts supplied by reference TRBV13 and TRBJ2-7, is AAGVIQSPRHLIKEKRETATLKCYPIPRHDTVYWYQQGPGQDPQFLISFYEKMQSDKGSIPDRFSAQQFSDYHSELNMSSLELGDSALYFCASSLSQGARHEQYFGPGTRLTVT.